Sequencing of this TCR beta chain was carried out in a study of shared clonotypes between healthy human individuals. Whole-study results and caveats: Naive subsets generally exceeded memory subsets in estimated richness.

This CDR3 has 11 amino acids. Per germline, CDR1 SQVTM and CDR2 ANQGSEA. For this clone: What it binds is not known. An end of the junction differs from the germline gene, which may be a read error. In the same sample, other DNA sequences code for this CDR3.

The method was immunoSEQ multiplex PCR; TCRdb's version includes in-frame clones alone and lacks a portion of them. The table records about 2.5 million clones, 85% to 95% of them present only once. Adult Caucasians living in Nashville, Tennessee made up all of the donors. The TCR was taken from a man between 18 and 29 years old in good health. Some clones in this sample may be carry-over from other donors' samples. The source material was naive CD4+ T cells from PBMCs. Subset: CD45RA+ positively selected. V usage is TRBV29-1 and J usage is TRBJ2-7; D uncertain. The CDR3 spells CSVATFYEQYF. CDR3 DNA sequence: TGCAGCGTTGCAACCTTCTACGAACAGTACTTC.